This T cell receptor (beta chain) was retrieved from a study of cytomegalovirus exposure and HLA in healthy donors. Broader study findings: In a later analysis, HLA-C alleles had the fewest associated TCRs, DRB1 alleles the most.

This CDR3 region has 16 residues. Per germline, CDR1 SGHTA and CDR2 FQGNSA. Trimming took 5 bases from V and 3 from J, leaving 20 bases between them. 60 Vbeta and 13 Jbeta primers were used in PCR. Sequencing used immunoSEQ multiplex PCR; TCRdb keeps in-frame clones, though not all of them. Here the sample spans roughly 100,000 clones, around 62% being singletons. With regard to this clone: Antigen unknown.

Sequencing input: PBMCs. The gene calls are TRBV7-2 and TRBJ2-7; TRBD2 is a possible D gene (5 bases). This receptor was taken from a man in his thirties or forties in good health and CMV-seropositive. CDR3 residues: CASSQPGVGYIYEQYF. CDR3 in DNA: TGTGCCAGCAGCCAACCCGGGGTAGGGTACATCTACGAGCAGTACTTC.